The text below deals with one T cell receptor (beta chain). Stated time point: pre-treatment sample, taken before nivolumab and TIL therapy. Adults with stage 4 NSCLC were enrolled in a phase I trial. Sequencing used immunoSEQ v3. Profiled with immunoSEQ multiplex PCR; TCRdb holds only in-frame clones, not every one. The sample has roughly 58,000 clones; 81% are singletons. This entry comes from a study of TIL therapy for anti-PD-1-resistant metastatic lung cancer. The junction had 7 bases not matched to a gene; V was cut back by 5 bases and J by 1 base. Germline-derived CDR1 and CDR2 are KGHSY and FQNENV. The CDR3 totals 16 residues.

V gene TRBV16 combines with J gene TRBJ2-1; 8 bases align to TRBD1. The sequences come from blood, collected at baseline. The receptor comes from a person aged 25 to 85 with non-small cell lung cancer. The CDR3 region is CASSDPDRGSYNEQFF. In DNA, the CDR3 is TGTGCCAGCAGCGACCCCGACAGGGGATCCTACAATGAGCAGTTCTTC.